The rows below give T cell receptor beta chains drawn from one sample of a study of blood T cell repertoires in COVID-19. Using immunoSEQ multiplex PCR, the repertoire was profiled, and TCRdb retains in-frame clones only, with some absent. The sample lists tens of thousands of clones, more than 75% occurring once. Input material: peripheral blood. The origin of the receptors is a man aged 45 to 65 with acute or convalescent COVID-19. Both conserved end residues are part of each CDR3. The order of the fields is V gene, D gene, clone size, J gene, CDR3 protein, CDR3 DNA. A D gene is named only where the DNA matches it firmly. A row's size may be missing; if present it is once, few, many or a size class.

TRBV5-1	TRBD2	-	TRBJ2-3	CASYPGTSGRDTQYF	TGCGCCAGCTACCCTGGGACTAGCGGTAGGGATACGCAGTATTTT
TRBV2	-	once	TRBJ1-3	CASSVQGGNTIYF	TGTGCCAGCAGTGTTCAGGGCGGCAACACCATATATTTT
TRBV4-1	TRBD2	-	TRBJ2-2	CASSQPLRERGRTGELFF	TGCGCCAGCAGCCAACCCCTTAGGGAGCGGGGGCGCACCGGGGAGCTGTTTTTT
TRBV27	TRBD1	-	TRBJ1-4	CASSPRTGRGEKLFF	TGTGCCAGCAGTCCCCGGACAGGGAGGGGAGAAAAACTGTTTTTT
TRBV5-6	TRBD1	-	TRBJ1-5	CASSLRTGTHQPQHF	TGTGCCAGCAGCTTAAGGACAGGGACCCATCAGCCCCAGCATTTT
TRBV5-1	-	-	TRBJ1-1	CASSLSSNTEAFF	TGCGCCAGCAGCTTGTCTTCGAACACTGAAGCTTTCTTT
TRBV7-9	TRBD2	-	TRBJ2-1	CASSFIGRVLDNEQFF	TGTGCCAGCAGCTTTATCGGGAGGGTCCTCGACAATGAGCAGTTCTTC
TRBV4-2	-	-	TRBJ2-5	CASSQDGYGGPETQYF	TGTGCCAGCAGCCAAGATGGGTACGGGGGTCCAGAGACCCAGTACTTC
TRBV30	-	-	TRBJ1-2	CAWSVVLAGPDGYTF	TGTGCCTGGAGTGTAGTACTTGCGGGCCCTGATGGCTACACCTTC
TRBV27	-	-	TRBJ2-5	CASSLLGGEETQYF	TGTGCCAGCAGTTTACTAGGAGGGGAAGAGACCCAGTACTTC
TRBV27	TRBD1	once	TRBJ1-2	CASSLSLTSGQGLLYGYTF	TGTGCCAGCAGTTTATCTCTAACTTCAGGACAGGGCCTCCTCTATGGCTACACCTTC
TRBV12-3/TRBV12-4	-	once	TRBJ2-7	CASSLGLPYEQYF	TGTGCCAGCAGTTTAGGGCTTCCCTACGAGCAGTACTTC
TRBV9	-	-	TRBJ1-4	CASSPVGAGEKLFF	TGTGCCAGCAGCCCCGTTGGTGCGGGTGAAAAACTGTTTTTT
TRBV7-2	-	-	TRBJ1-3	CASTSQGPGNTIYF	TGTGCCAGCACCTCTCAGGGGCCCGGAAACACCATATATTTT